The present entry profiles one T cell receptor (beta chain) with its context. Its specific antigen is unknown. Nothing much larger sits one base from this clone, and base qualities are not available. This sample is part of a study of shared clonotypes between healthy human individuals (dated by TCRdb to about 2020). In the study overall: The cohort included a few men and a couple of women between 18 and 49 years of age. Per donor, three plates each were used for CD4 naive and CD4 memory, two for CD8 naive, and one for CD8 memory. To estimate repertoire size and how much clonotype sharing occurs between individuals, the study deeply sequenced the blood TCR repertoires of about 5 healthy adults. Libraries were prepared and TCR repertoires were sequenced by different laboratories using diverse techniques, in order to increase sequencing depth and limit assay-specific biases. Leukapheresis yielded between about 0.94 and 9.5 billion PBMCs per donor.

Germline trimming amounts to 3 bases on V and 8 bases on J, with 11 as the count of junction bases outside the gene matches. CDR3 length: 16 amino acids, cysteine to phenylalanine. Only the CDR3 part of the read is kept: 48 bases, read in frame from the first base. CDR1 and CDR2, per the germline V gene (reference sequence), are LNHNV and YYDKDF. What the study reported, not specific to this receptor: Incomplete sequencing was indicated by rarefaction of sorted-subset datasets, despite the large sequencing depth. Sampling was limited to blood, and TCR repertoires in tissue likely differ from TCR repertoires in blood. Across a handful of donors, about 4.5% of naive CD4, roughly 3.4% of naive CD8, approximately 2.5% of memory CD4, and approximately 0.4% of memory CD8 clonotypes were shared. The genetic and exposure-history diversity represented was limited by the small number of donors. Pairwise subsampling led to the expectation that sequencing depth would affect the degree of clonotype sharing among donors. Compared with non-shared clonotypes, clonotypes shared by all four sorted-subset donors had higher generation probabilities. Naive subsets generally had larger estimated clonotype richness than memory subsets.

CD8 naive samples were obtained by positive selection for CCR7 among CD45RO-negative cells, yielding a CD45RA+CCR7+ population from which TemRA cells were excluded. The donors were healthy, HIV-negative adults with no recently reported acute infections or vaccinations. Every donor was a Caucasian adult residing in Nashville, Tennessee, USA. Blood was obtained by leukapheresis, after which PBMCs were separated by Ficoll-Histopaque density gradient centrifugation and cryopreserved in liquid nitrogen vapor phase. Analytical flow cytometry was used to check the purity and quantity of every magnetically sorted T cell population. Genomic DNA was isolated from every sorted fraction and measured by UV absorbance on a Nanodrop 2000c. Using the deep immunoSEQ assay, TCR CDR3 regions were amplified from genomic DNA by multiplex PCR. Extracted genomic DNA from each cell subset was distributed evenly across all wells of several immunoSEQ 96-well plates, and each plate was treated as a replicate. For sorted subsets, about 200 ng genomic DNA, equal to 30,000 to 35,000 T cell genomes, was loaded into each replicate PCR. Purified libraries were measured with a Qubit 3.0 fluorometer, size-checked on a Bioanalyzer 2100, and measured again with the KAPA Library Quantification kit. Every immunoSEQ 96-well plate was sequenced on a separate single-read 150-cycle Illumina NextSeq 550 flow cell. Per the source publication's procedure: Because only junctional sequences without quality scores were contained in the immunoSEQ output, filtering matching that applied to full-length reads could not be performed. Sequences were annotated with PyIR, a Python wrapper for IgBLAST v1.9, using IMGT germline references to assign V/J genes and CDR3. Any read was removed if the V/J assignment was weak (E-value above 1e-6), the CDR3 was missing, or the read contained stop codons, out-of-frame junctions, or ambiguous translated residues. V3J clonotypes were defined as sequences sharing an identical inferred V gene, J gene, and CDR3 amino acid sequence. Percentage overlap between repertoires was computed as shared unique clonotypes divided by the size of the smaller repertoire. Repertoire richness was assessed with RTK rarefaction, the Chao1 estimator, and Recon v2.1 estimates of unobserved clonotypes. OLGA was used to compute generation probabilities for all TCRbeta clonotypes that the gDNA method yielded from a handful of donors. This immuneACCESS table, as held by TCRdb, lists in-frame sequences with V and J called but not all clones. Of the missing ones, under half trace to an unresolved V gene in checked studies; the others have no known cause. That table supplies the V and J calls and clone size; D and trimming were determined from the DNA. This sample comprises about 2.1 million clones, 93% of them detected only once. Of the sample, around 1.7% falls within the top ten clones.

This TCR derives from a man between 18 and 29 years old in good health. Some clones in this sample may be carry-over from other donors' samples. In this chain, TRBV15 is recombined with TRBJ2-1; the junction holds 9 bases that match TRBD1. The sequencing input was naive CD8+ T cells from PBMCs. This sample's cell subset or site label indicates: CD45RA+CCR7+. This receptor carries the CDR3 CATSSPGTGPTHEQFF. The DNA sequence follows: TGTGCCACCAGCAGCCCCGGGACAGGGCCTACCCATGAGCAGTTCTTC.